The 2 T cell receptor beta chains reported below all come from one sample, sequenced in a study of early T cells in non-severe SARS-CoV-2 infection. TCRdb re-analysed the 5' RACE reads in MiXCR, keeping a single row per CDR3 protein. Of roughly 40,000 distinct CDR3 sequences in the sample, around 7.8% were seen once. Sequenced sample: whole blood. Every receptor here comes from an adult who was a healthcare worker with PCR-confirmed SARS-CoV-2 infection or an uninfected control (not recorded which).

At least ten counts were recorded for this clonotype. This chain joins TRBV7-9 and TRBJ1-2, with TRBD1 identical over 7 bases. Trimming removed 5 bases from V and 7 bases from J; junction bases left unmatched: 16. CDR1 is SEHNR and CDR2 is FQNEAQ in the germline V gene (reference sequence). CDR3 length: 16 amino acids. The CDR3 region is CASSPQGSGPISGYTF. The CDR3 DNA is TGTGCCAGCAGCCCACAGGGGTCTGGCCCCATCTCTGGCTACACCTTC.

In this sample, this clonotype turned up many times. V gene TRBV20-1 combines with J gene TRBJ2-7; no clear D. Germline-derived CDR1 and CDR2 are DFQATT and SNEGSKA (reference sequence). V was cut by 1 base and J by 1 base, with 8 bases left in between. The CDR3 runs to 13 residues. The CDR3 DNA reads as TGCAGTGCTAGAGTGGACGGATCCTACGAGCAGTACTTC. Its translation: CSARVDGSYEQYF.